The entry below describes one T cell receptor beta chain. The data were taken from a study of blood T cell repertoires in COVID-19. About the study: Italy, Spain and the United States were the sources of the convalescent and acute COVID-19 samples. T cells, B-cell-depleted T cells, or PBMCs provided the cDNA or gDNA that served as material.

The CDR3 length is 15 residues. V lost 4 bases, J lost 7 bases, and 14 bases lay in between. Germline loops: CDR1 SGHAT, CDR2 FQNNGV. Sequencing used immunoSEQ multiplex PCR; TCRdb keeps in-frame clones, though not all of them. The sample includes tens of thousands of clones, around 81% seen only once; the top ten take approximately 44%. The chain recombines TRBV11-2 with TRBJ1-6; no clear D gene. Sequencing used peripheral blood. The source of this sequence is a man at least 80 years old with acute or convalescent COVID-19. This chain's CDR3 is CASSSANTGNSPLHF. CDR3 in DNA: TGTGCCAGCAGCTCCGCAAATACGGGAAATTCACCCCTCCACTTT.